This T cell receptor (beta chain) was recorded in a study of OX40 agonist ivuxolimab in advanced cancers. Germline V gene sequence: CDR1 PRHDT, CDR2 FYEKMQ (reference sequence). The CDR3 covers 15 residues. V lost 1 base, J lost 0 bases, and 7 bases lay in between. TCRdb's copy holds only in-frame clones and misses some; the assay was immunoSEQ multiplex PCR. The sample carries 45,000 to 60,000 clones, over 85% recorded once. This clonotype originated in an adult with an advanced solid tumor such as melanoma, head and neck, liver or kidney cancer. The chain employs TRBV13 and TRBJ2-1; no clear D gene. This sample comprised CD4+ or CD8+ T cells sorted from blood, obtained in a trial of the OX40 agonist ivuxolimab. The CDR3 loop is CASSLEGFSYNEQFF. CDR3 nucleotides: TGTGCCAGCAGCTTAGAAGGTTTCTCCTACAATGAGCAGTTCTTC. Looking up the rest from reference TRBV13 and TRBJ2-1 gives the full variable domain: AAGVIQSPRHLIKEKRETATLKCYPIPRHDTVYWYQQGPGQDPQFLISFYEKMQSDKGSIPDRFSAQQFSDYHSELNMSSLELGDSALYFCASSLEGFSYNEQFFGPGTRLTVL.